The 27 T cell receptor beta chains given below trace back to one sample, sequenced in a study of blood T cells in healthy people across ages. The second PCR ran roughly 6 to 12 cycles with a sample-barcoded 5' primer and J-beta primers. MiXCR, applied by TCRdb to the 5' RACE reads, yields one record per CDR3 protein. The table has roughly 800,000 distinct CDR3 sequences, 58% seen once. The sequencing sample was made of blood. The receptors were sampled from a man between 25 and 39 years old in good health.

The rearrangement uses TRBV2 and TRBJ2-7, with D perhaps matching TRBD1 (6 bases). The last part of the DNA fits TRBJ2-5 better; the J call may be wrong. CDR3 length equals 13 residues. Germline V lookup: CDR1 SNHLY, CDR2 FYNNEI. The CDR3 coding sequence is TGTGCCAGCAAGGTGGGGGCGGCAGAGACCCAGTACTTC. This codes for CASKVGAAETQYF.

This clonotype was seen a single time. The V call is TRBV4-2, the J call TRBJ2-6, with D uncertain. This CDR3 comprises 16 residues. The V end lost 4 bases, the J end lost 0 bases, and 10 bases lay between the germline ends. Looked up from germline, CDR1 is LGHNA and CDR2 is YNFKEQ. Here the CDR3 reads CASSPVVSSGANVLTF. CDR3 DNA sequence: TGTGCCAGCAGCCCCGTGGTTAGCTCTGGGGCCAACGTCCTGACTTTC.

The chain is built from TRBV19 and TRBJ2-6, with 8 bases fitting TRBD2. Germline-derived CDR1 and CDR2 are LNHDA and SQIVND (reference sequence). CDR3 length equals 17 residues. Trimming cost V 4 bases and J 2 bases; bases outside gene matches: 7. The DNA for the CDR3 is TGTGCCAGTAGTACCTTTCCGGGAGGGACTGGGGCCAACGTCCTGACTTTC. It specifies CASSTFPGGTGANVLTF.

The CDR3 is CSVEGAWGTDTQYF. The CDR3 nucleotides read TGCAGCGTTGAAGGGGCCTGGGGCACAGATACGCAGTATTTT. V is TRBV29-1 and J is TRBJ2-3; D is uncertain. The CDR3 extends over 14 amino acids. Germline V gives CDR1 SQVTM, CDR2 ANQGSEA. The ends were cut back, 1 base at V and 1 base at J, with 9 bases in the middle.

This clonotype has just a few counts. The rearrangement uses TRBV20-1 and TRBJ1-6, with 7 nucleotides matching TRBD1. Germline CDR1 DFQATT, CDR2 SNEGSKA (reference sequence). Germline trimming cut 1 base from V and 9 bases from J; bases unmatched to any gene: 3. The CDR3 loop spans 13 amino acids. The CDR3 protein is CSARGQGSSPLHF. The CDR3 nucleotides read TGCAGTGCTAGAGGACAGGGTAGTTCACCCCTCCACTTT.

As regards this clonotype: Without the conserved terminal phenylalanine or tryptophan, this CDR3 likely stems from a read error. Written as DNA, the CDR3 is TGTGCCATCAGTGAGTCCATGGGTAACGGCTACACCCTC. Amino acids: CAISESMGNGYTL. This rearrangement joins TRBV10-3 to TRBJ1-2; no definite D call. CDR1 and CDR2 (germline): ENHRY, SYGVKD. V was clipped by 0 bases and J by 8 bases, with 10 bases between them. This CDR3 has 13 amino acids.

The rearrangement joins TRBV6-6 to TRBJ2-7, with D perhaps being TRBD1 or TRBD2 (6 bases each). The CDR3 is 12 residues long. Trimming removed 8 bases at V and 3 bases at J, with 11 bases between. Per germline, CDR1 MNHNY and CDR2 SVGAGI (reference sequence). CDR3 sequence: CASLGGHYEQYF. The CDR3 DNA reads as TGTGCCAGCCTGGGGGGCCACTACGAGCAGTACTTC.

This chain joins TRBV20-1 and TRBJ2-3; D remains ambiguous. Trimming left V 1 base short and J 2 bases short, with 16 bases between. The V gene's germline CDR1 is DFQATT and CDR2 SNEGSKA (reference sequence). The CDR3 runs 16 residues. This CDR3 reads CSARVRRSLFTDTQYF. In DNA form, the CDR3 reads TGCAGTGCTAGAGTGCGGCGGAGTCTTTTCACAGATACGCAGTATTTT.

The chain carries TRBV28 and TRBJ2-1, with 8 bases aligning to TRBD2. From germline, CDR1 is MDHEN and CDR2 SYDVKM. The CDR3 has 15 amino acids. V gave up 6 bases and J gave up 4 bases; unmatched junction bases: 8. The CDR3 sequence: CASRETRGGYNEQFF. In DNA, the CDR3 is TGTGCCAGCAGAGAAACCCGGGGGGGATACAATGAGCAGTTCTTC.

This clonotype appeared a few times. The rearrangement joins TRBV29-1 to TRBJ2-6; 12 nucleotides agree with TRBD2. V lost 6 bases to trimming and J lost 4 bases; unmatched junction nucleotides: 7. Looked up from germline, CDR1 is SQVTM and CDR2 is ANQGSEA. This CDR3 contains 16 residues. The CDR3 reads CSVTSGGKLGANVLTF. The CDR3 DNA sequence: TGCAGCGTGACTAGCGGGGGAAAACTAGGGGCCAACGTCCTGACTTTC.

The chain has TRBV6-1 and TRBJ2-1, with D possibly called TRBD1 or TRBD2 (5 bases each). CDR1 and CDR2 from the germline V gene are MNHNS and SASEGT. V gave up 5 bases and J gave up 9 bases, with 17 bases separating them. The CDR3 has 14 amino acids. CDR3 coding DNA: TGTGCCAGCAGTCCTGGGGCCATAGGAGGTGAGCAGTTCTTC. This gives the protein CASSPGAIGGEQFF.

The genes are TRBV24-1 and TRBJ2-3; no reliable D call. Germline V gene sequence: CDR1 KGHDR, CDR2 SFDVKD. The CDR3 has 11 residues. The V and J ends lost 6 bases and 6 bases respectively, with 6 bases between them. CDR3 in DNA: TGTGCCACCAGTTTGTCTGATACGCAGTATTTT. It codes for CATSLSDTQYF.

The sample holds a few counts of this clonotype. This rearrangement joins TRBV29-1 to TRBJ2-5; the D gene is possibly TRBD1 (6 bases). The DNA end is more similar to TRBJ2-7, so the J call may be wrong. Germline CDR1 and CDR2: SQVTM and ANQGSEA. This CDR3 is built from 15 residues. CDR3 protein: CSVGIDTGSRDEQYF. The CDR3 DNA is TGCAGCGTTGGGATTGACACAGGGTCTCGGGACGAGCAGTACTTC.

This clonotype was counted a few times. The chain recombines TRBV5-1 with TRBJ2-1; D not resolved. The germline V gene encodes CDR1 SGHRS and CDR2 YFSETQ. This CDR3 contains 14 residues. V lost 0 bases, J lost 8 bases, and 12 bases lay in between. CDR3 bases: TGCGCCAGCAGCTTGGCTGCGGCTGACCATGAGCAGTTCTTC. Residues: CASSLAAADHEQFF.

The V call is TRBV20-1, the J call TRBJ2-7; D is possibly TRBD2 (6 bases). Germline lookup yields CDR1 DFQATT and CDR2 SNEGSKA (reference sequence). Trimming took off 3 bases at V and 3 bases at J, with 12 bases between the two ends. The CDR3 totals 13 residues. CDR3 DNA sequence: TGCAGTGCTAGGGCGGGACTCATCTACGAGCAGTACTTC. This sequence encodes CSARAGLIYEQYF.

This chain joins TRBV7-2 and TRBJ2-5; 8 bases line up with TRBD1. The J call may be mistaken, given a closer DNA end match to TRBJ2-1. Germline CDR1 reads SGHTA; CDR2 reads FQGNSA. The CDR3 length is 16 residues. The CDR3 DNA reads TGTGCCAGCAGCTCCCCATGGCAGGGGGCTATAGAGACCCAGTTCTTC. Protein product: CASSSPWQGAIETQFF.

For this clonotype: The junction and the germline gene differ at one end; a read error may be behind it. The gene calls are TRBV4-3 and TRBJ2-1; the match to TRBD2 covers 9 bases. Germline lookup yields CDR1 LGHNA and CDR2 YSLEER. The CDR3 length is 18 residues. The CDR3: CASSQDYLAGPSYNEPFF. The DNA for the CDR3 is TGCGCCAGCAGCCAAGATTACCTAGCGGGACCCTCCTACAATGAGCCGTTCTTC.

This clonotype was counted a few times. The V gene is TRBV20-1, the J gene TRBJ2-7; D call uncertain. V was shortened by 2 bases and J by 2 bases, with 28 bases between the two germline ends. The V gene's germline CDR1 is DFQATT and CDR2 SNEGSKA (reference sequence). CDR3 length: 19 amino acids. CDR3 bases: TGCAGTGCTAGAACCATGGACGGCAGACACTACCACTCCCCCTACGAGCAGTACTTC. Its translation is CSARTMDGRHYHSPYEQYF.

The rearrangement links TRBV5-4 to TRBJ1-1; tentative D call: TRBD1 (5 bases). Germline V gene sequence: CDR1 SGHNT, CDR2 YYREEE (reference sequence). The CDR3 covers 13 residues. Trimming shortened V by 0 bases and J by 6 bases, and 9 bases separated the two germline ends. DNA for the CDR3: TGTGCCAGCAGCTTGGGGACACTCGCTGAAGCTTTCTTT. Encoded protein: CASSLGTLAEAFF. Combining the CDR3 with reference TRBV5-4 and TRBJ1-1 gives the whole variable domain ETGVTQSPTHLIKTRGQQVTLRCSSQSGHNTVSWYQQALGQGPQFIFQYYREEENGRGNFPPRFSGLQFPNYSSELNVNALELDDSALYLCASSLGTLAEAFFGQGTRLTVV.

This clonotype was seen a handful of times. The rearrangement uses TRBV5-6 and TRBJ1-2; 8 positions agree with TRBD1. The CDR3 has 12 residues. V was clipped by 4 bases and J by 8 bases; unmatched bases: 4. CDR1 SGHDT and CDR2 YYEEEE come from the germline V gene. This chain's CDR3 is CASSLDREGYTF. The CDR3 DNA follows: TGTGCCAGCAGCCTGGACAGGGAAGGCTACACCTTC.

The V gene is TRBV10-3, the J gene TRBJ2-5, with 10 positions matching TRBD1. Unmatched junction bases numbered 11, after V lost 8 bases and J lost 5 bases. Germline CDR1 reads ENHRY; CDR2 reads SYGVKD. The CDR3 consists of 15 residues. This chain's CDR3 is CAIAALDRGPETQYF. The CDR3 region has the DNA TGTGCCATCGCTGCTTTAGACAGGGGGCCCGAGACCCAGTACTTC.

This clonotype was detected only a few times. This chain joins TRBV18 and TRBJ2-3, with TRBD1 identical over 9 bases. Germline loops: CDR1 KGHSH, CDR2 LQKENI. Trimming removed 4 bases from V and 5 bases from J; junction bases left unmatched: 4. The CDR3 length is 14 residues. The CDR3: CASSQTGGEDTQYF. Written as DNA, the CDR3 is TGTGCCAGCTCACAAACAGGGGGCGAAGATACGCAGTATTTT. Using reference TRBV18 and TRBJ2-3 for the parts outside the CDR3, the full variable domain is NAGVMQNPRHLVRRRGQEARLRCSPMKGHSHVYWYRQLPEEGLKFMVYLQKENIIDESGMPKERFSAEFPKEGPSILRIQQVVRGDSAAYFCASSQTGGEDTQYFGPGTRLTVL.

V is TRBV4-2 and J is TRBJ1-4; no definite D call. Trimming left V 4 bases short and J 7 bases short, with 16 bases between. CDR3 length equals 15 residues. Germline V gene data show CDR1 as LGHNA and CDR2 as YNFKEQ. The CDR3 region is CASSPYRRDSEKLFF. Written as DNA, the CDR3 is TGTGCCAGCAGCCCCTATCGGAGGGATAGTGAAAAACTGTTTTTT.

The V call is TRBV29-1, the J call TRBJ2-3; D gene unclear. V was shortened by 5 bases and J by 3 bases, with 12 bases between the two germline ends. CDR1 and CDR2 (germline): SQVTM, ANQGSEA. The CDR3 length is 13 residues. The chain's CDR3 is CSVPPQGTDTQYF. DNA of the CDR3: TGCAGCGTTCCCCCCCAAGGGACAGATACGCAGTATTTT.

This rearrangement joins TRBV7-9 to TRBJ1-2; no firm D call. Germline V gene sequence: CDR1 SEHNR, CDR2 FQNEAQ (reference sequence). Trimming took 2 bases from V and 5 from J, leaving 15 bases between them. The CDR3 runs 15 residues. CDR3 in amino acids: CASSLLSGNGYGYTF. The CDR3 region has the DNA TGTGCCAGCAGCTTATTAAGCGGAAACGGATATGGCTACACCTTC.

V gene TRBV7-7 combines with J gene TRBJ2-2; D ambiguous. The CDR3 is 13 amino acids. Germline values: CDR1 SSHAT, CDR2 FNYEAQ (reference sequence). V gave up 1 base and J gave up 6 bases, with 6 bases separating them. The CDR3 DNA reads as TGTGCCAGCAGCTTAGATGGCCCCGGGGAGCTGTTTTTT. Protein: CASSLDGPGELFF.

The V call is TRBV7-9, the J call TRBJ1-1; D not certain. CDR1 is SEHNR, CDR2 FQNEAQ, per germline (reference sequence). The CDR3 consists of 14 residues. The germline V and J ends were trimmed by 6 bases and 1 base, with 12 bases remaining between them. The CDR3, as DNA: TGTGCCAGCAGGAAGGTGGAGGGGAACACTGAAGCTTTCTTT. Its protein is CASRKVEGNTEAFF.